These 10 T cell receptor beta chains were sequenced from one sample in a study of blood T cells in healthy people across ages. The authors ran a second PCR of roughly 6 to 12 cycles using a sample-barcoded 5' primer and a J-beta primer mix. TCRdb itself ran the 5' RACE reads through MiXCR, one entry per CDR3 protein. Among 600,000 to 800,000 distinct CDR3 sequences listed, over 40% were seen once. The source material was blood. The receptors originated from a woman of 80 years or more in good health.

This clonotype has a handful of counts. The chain joins TRBV12-3 or TRBV12-4 to TRBJ1-6; D gene unclear. This CDR3 spans 13 amino acids. V was shortened by 2 bases and J by 8 bases, with 7 bases between the two germline ends. CDR3 loop: CASSLTRDSPLHF. For the CDR3, the DNA is TGTGCCAGCAGTTTAACTAGGGATTCACCCCTCCACTTT.

Of note for this clonotype: Being one base from a much bigger clone, this may be a read error. The chain is built from TRBV5-8 and TRBJ2-1; D is uncertain. The length of the CDR3 is 14 residues. CDR1 and CDR2 (germline): SGHTS, YDEGEE. V dropped 6 bases and J dropped 2 bases, with 12 bases sitting between them. The CDR3 spells CASIAGSAYNEQFF. The CDR3 DNA reads TGTGCCAGCATTGCAGGTTCGGCCTACAATGAGCAGTTCTTC. Supplemented by reference TRBV5-8 and TRBJ2-1, the full variable domain reads EAGVTQSPTHLIKTRGQQATLRCSPISGHTSVYWYQQALGLGLQFLLWYDEGEERNRGNFPPRFSGRQFPNYSSELNVNALELEDSALYLCASIAGSAYNEQFFGPGTRLTVL.

As for this clonotype: Being one base from a much bigger clone, this may be a read error. The V call is TRBV20-1, the J call TRBJ2-6; the D gene could be TRBD1 or TRBD2 (5 bases each). The CDR3 sequence is 15 residues long. Germline V gene sequence: CDR1 DFQATT, CDR2 SNEGSKA (reference sequence). The CDR3 DNA reads TGCAGTGCTGGGGACGCCCACTCTGAGGCCAACGTCCTGACTTTC. This translates into CSAGDAHSEANVLTF.

The chain combines TRBV5-1 with TRBJ2-7, with D perhaps assigned TRBD1 or TRBD2 (5 bases each). The CDR3 runs 13 residues. Germline CDR1 and CDR2: SGHRS and YFSETQ. The V gene lost 3 bases and the J gene lost 3 bases, with 10 bases spanning the gap. The CDR3 nucleotides are TGCGCCAGCAGCTGGGTGGGACGCTACGAGCAGTACTTC. It specifies CASSWVGRYEQYF. The whole variable domain, remainder taken from reference TRBV5-1 and TRBJ2-7, is KAGVTQTPRYLIKTRGQQVTLSCSPISGHRSVSWYQQTPGQGLQFLFEYFSETQRNKGNFPGRFSGRQFSNSRSEMNVSTLELGDSALYLCASSWVGRYEQYFGPGTRLTVT.

There are many counts of this clonotype. This chain uses TRBV27 with TRBJ2-5; a weak D match, TRBD1 (6 bases). The CDR3 sequence is 13 residues long. V was shortened by 8 bases and J by 2 bases, with 12 bases between the two germline ends. Germline V gene sequence: CDR1 MNHEY, CDR2 SMNVEV (reference sequence). The chain's CDR3 is CASATGNQETQYF. CDR3 nucleotides: TGTGCCAGCGCCACAGGGAATCAAGAGACCCAGTACTTC.

A few counts support this clonotype. A clone one base away is much larger, so this may be a read error. CDR3 amino acids: CASAKVTGGTDTQYF. The CDR3 DNA follows: TGTGCCAGCGCGAAGGTGACGGGGGGCACAGATACGCAGTATTTT. The chain combines TRBV6-6 with TRBJ2-3; D may be TRBD2 (6 bases). The V gene's germline CDR1 is MNHNY and CDR2 SVGAGI (reference sequence). V dropped 8 bases and J dropped 1 base, with 16 bases sitting between them. The CDR3 loop spans 15 amino acids.

In the case of this clonotype: One end of the junction is discordant with germline, which a read error may explain. The chain joins TRBV5-1 to TRBJ2-3; no clear D. This CDR3 region has 15 residues. CDR1 SGHRS and CDR2 YFSETQ come from the germline V gene. The CDR3 protein is CASSPGHGSTDMQYF. CDR3 nucleotide sequence: TGCGCCAGCAGCCCGGGTCACGGTAGCACGGATATGCAGTATTTT.

The chain carries TRBV5-1 and TRBJ2-1; no clear D gene. Trimming took off 2 bases at V and 4 bases at J, with 7 bases between the two ends. The germline V gene has CDR1 SGHRS and CDR2 YFSETQ. The CDR3 has 13 amino acids. CDR3 sequence (DNA): TGCGCCAGCAGCTTACCTGTTTACAATGAGCAGTTCTTC. Protein: CASSLPVYNEQFF.

There are a few counts of this clonotype. The chain joins TRBV4-1 to TRBJ2-3; D gene ambiguous. V was shortened by 6 bases and J by 3 bases, with 13 bases between the two germline ends. Germline V gives CDR1 MGHRA, CDR2 YSYEKL. The CDR3 has 14 amino acids. The CDR3 DNA sequence: TGCGCCAGCAGACAGATCTTTGGGACAGATACGCAGTATTTT. It yields the protein CASRQIFGTDTQYF.

This clonotype has more than one count but fewer than ten. The CDR3 DNA sequence: TGTGCCAGCAGAATGGGGGGGAGGAGTCAGCCCCAGCATTTT. It is translated as CASRMGGRSQPQHF. V usage is TRBV12-3 or TRBV12-4 and J usage is TRBJ1-5, with D perhaps matching TRBD1 (5 bases). V was shortened by 6 bases and J by 6 bases, with 15 bases between the two germline ends. The CDR3 has 14 amino acids.